This T cell receptor beta chain was documented in a study of neurological immune-mediated disorders. This clonotype came up many times. Deletions cut 1 base from V and 0 bases from J, with 7 bases between. Germline-derived CDR1 and CDR2 are SGHAT and FQNNGV. The CDR3 has 16 residues. TCRdb recomputed calls from the 5' RACE reads with MiXCR, one row per CDR3 protein. In the table there are tens of thousands of distinct CDR3 sequences, just over 2.5% of which are singletons. This clonotype was obtained from a woman in her 30s with multiple sclerosis. This chain joins TRBV11-2 and TRBJ2-6; D unclear. The sample comprised PBMCs. For the CDR3, the DNA is TGTGCCAGCAGCTTAGGACTGATCTCTGGGGCCAACGTCCTGACTTTC. It yields the protein CASSLGLISGANVLTF.